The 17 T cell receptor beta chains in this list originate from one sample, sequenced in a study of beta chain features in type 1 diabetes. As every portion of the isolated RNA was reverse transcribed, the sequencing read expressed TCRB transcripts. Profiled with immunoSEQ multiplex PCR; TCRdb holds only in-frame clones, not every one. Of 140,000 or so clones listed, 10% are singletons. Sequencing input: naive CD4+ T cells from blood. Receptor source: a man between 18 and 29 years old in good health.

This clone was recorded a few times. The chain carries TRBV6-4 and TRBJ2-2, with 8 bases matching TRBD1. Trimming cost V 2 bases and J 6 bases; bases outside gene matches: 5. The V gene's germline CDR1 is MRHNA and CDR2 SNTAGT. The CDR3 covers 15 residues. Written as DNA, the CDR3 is TGTGCCAGCAGTGACCCGGACAGGGCGGCCGGGGAGCTGTTTTTT. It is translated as CASSDPDRAAGELFF.

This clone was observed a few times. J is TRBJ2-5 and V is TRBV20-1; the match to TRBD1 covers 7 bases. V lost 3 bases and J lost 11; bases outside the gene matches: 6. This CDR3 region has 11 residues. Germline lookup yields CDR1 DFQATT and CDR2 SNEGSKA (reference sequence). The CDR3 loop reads CSASTGVGQYF. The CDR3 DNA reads TGCAGTGCTAGCACAGGGGTCGGGCAGTACTTC.

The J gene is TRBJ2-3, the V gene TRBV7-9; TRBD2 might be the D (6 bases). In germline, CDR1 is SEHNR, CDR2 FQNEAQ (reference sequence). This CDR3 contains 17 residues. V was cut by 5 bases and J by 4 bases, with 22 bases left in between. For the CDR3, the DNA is TGTGCCAGCAGCGGAGGGTTGGTTAGCGCTATGGCAGATACGCAGTATTTT. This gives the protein CASSGGLVSAMADTQYF.

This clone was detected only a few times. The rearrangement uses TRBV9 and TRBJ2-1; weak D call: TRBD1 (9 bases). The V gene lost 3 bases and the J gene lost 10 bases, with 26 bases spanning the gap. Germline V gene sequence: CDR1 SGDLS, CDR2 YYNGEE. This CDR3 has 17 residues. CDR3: CASSAGGGQGGAGEQFF. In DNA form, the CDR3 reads TGTGCCAGCAGCGCGGGAGGGGGACAGGGTGGTGCGGGGGAGCAGTTCTTC.

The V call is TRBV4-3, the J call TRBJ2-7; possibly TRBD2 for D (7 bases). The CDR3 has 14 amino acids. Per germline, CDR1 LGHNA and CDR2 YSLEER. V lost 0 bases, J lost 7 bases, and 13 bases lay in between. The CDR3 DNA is TGCGCCAGCAGCCAAGATGGGGGGGCGGGAGAGCAGTACTTC. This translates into CASSQDGGAGEQYF.

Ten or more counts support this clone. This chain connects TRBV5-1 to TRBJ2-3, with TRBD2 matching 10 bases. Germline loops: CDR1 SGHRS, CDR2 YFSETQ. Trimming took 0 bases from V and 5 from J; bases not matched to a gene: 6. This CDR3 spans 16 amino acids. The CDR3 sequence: CASSLDSASGGDTQYF. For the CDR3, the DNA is TGCGCCAGCAGCTTGGATTCGGCTAGCGGGGGAGATACGCAGTATTTT.

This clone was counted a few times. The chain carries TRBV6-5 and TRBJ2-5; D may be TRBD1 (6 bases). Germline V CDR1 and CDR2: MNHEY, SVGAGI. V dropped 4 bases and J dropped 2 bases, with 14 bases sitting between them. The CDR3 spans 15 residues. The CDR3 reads CASSLRTDRQETQYF. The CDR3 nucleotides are TGTGCCAGCAGTTTGAGGACAGACAGACAAGAGACCCAGTACTTC.

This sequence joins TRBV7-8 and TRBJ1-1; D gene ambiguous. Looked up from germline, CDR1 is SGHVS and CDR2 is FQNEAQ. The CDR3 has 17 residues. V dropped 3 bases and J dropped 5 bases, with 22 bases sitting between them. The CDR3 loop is CASSFPNTWTGGTEAFF. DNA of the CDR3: TGTGCCAGCAGCTTTCCTAATACTTGGACGGGAGGAACTGAAGCTTTCTTT.

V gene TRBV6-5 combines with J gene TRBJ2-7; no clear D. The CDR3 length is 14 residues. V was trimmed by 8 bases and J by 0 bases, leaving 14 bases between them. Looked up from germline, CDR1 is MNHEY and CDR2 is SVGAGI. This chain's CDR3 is CASAGQLNSYEQYF. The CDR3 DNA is TGTGCCAGCGCAGGCCAGCTGAACTCCTACGAGCAGTACTTC.

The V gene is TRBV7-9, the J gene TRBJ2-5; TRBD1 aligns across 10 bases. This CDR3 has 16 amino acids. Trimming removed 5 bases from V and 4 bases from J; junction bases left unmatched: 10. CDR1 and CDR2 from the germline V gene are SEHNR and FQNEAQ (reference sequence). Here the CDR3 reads CASSTRDRGGRETQYF. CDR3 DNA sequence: TGTGCCAGCAGCACCCGGGACAGGGGAGGAAGAGAGACCCAGTACTTC.

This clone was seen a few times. CDR3 bases: TGCGCCAGCAGCCCAGAGCCTCGGACAGGGGGTGAAAAACTGTTTTTT. This encodes CASSPEPRTGGEKLFF. The V and J genes are TRBV4-3 and TRBJ1-4; the match to TRBD1 covers 10 bases. CDR1 and CDR2 from the germline V gene are LGHNA and YSLEER. J gave up 7 bases and V 4 bases, and 9 bases lay outside the gene matches. The CDR3 length is 16 residues.

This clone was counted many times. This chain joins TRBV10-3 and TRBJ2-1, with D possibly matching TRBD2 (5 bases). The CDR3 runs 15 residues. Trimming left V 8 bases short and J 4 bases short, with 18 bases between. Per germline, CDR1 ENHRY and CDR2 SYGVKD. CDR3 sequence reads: CAISERKQRYNEQFF. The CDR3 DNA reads TGTGCCATCTCTGAGAGGAAGCAGCGGTACAATGAGCAGTTCTTC.

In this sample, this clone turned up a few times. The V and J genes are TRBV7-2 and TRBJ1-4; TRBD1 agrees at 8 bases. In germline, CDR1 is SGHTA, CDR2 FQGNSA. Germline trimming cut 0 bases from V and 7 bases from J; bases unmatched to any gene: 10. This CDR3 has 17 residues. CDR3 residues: CASSLAGQVPRGEKLFF. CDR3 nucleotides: TGTGCCAGCAGCTTAGCGGGACAGGTCCCGCGGGGTGAAAAACTGTTTTTT.

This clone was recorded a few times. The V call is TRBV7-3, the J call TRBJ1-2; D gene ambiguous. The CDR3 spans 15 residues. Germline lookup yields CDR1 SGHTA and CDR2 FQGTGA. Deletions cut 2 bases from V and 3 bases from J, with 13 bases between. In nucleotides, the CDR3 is TGTGCCAGCAGCTTATACCCGGGGTCGGACTATGGCTACACCTTC. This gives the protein CASSLYPGSDYGYTF.

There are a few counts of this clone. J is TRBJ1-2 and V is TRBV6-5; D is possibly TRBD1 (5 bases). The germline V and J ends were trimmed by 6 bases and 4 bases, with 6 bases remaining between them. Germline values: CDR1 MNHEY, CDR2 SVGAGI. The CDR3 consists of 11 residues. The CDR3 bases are TGTGCCAGCAGGGACACCTATGGCTACACCTTC. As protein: CASRDTYGYTF.

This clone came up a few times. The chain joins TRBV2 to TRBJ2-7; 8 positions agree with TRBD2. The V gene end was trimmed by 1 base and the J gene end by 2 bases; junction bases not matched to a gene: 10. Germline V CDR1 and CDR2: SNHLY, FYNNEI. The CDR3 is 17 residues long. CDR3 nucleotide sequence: TGTGCCAGCAGTGAAGGGCCTAGCGGGCTCCTTGCCTACGAGCAGTACTTC. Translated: CASSEGPSGLLAYEQYF. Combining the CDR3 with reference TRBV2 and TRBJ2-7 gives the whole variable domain EPEVTQTPSHQVTQMGQEVILRCVPISNHLYFYWYRQILGQKVEFLVSFYNNEISEKSEIFDDQFSVERPDGSNFTLKIRSTKLEDSAMYFCASSEGPSGLLAYEQYFGPGTRLTVT.

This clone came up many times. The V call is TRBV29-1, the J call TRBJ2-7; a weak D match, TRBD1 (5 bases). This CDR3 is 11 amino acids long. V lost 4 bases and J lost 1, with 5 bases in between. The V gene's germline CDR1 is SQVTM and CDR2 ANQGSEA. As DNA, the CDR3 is TGCAGCGTTGGACAGTCCTACGAGCAGTACTTC. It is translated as CSVGQSYEQYF.